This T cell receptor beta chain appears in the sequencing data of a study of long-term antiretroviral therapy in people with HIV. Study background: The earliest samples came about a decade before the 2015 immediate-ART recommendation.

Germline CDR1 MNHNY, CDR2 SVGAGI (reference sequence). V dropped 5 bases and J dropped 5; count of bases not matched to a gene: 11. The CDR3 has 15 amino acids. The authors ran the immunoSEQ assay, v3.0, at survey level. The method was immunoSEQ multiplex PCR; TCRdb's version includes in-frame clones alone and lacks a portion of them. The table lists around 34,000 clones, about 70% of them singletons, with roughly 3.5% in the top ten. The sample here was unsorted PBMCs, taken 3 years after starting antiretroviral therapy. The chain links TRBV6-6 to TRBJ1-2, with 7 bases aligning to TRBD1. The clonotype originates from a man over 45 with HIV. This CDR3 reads CASSGGQADAYGYTF. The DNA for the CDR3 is TGTGCCAGCAGTGGCGGACAGGCTGACGCTTATGGCTACACCTTC.